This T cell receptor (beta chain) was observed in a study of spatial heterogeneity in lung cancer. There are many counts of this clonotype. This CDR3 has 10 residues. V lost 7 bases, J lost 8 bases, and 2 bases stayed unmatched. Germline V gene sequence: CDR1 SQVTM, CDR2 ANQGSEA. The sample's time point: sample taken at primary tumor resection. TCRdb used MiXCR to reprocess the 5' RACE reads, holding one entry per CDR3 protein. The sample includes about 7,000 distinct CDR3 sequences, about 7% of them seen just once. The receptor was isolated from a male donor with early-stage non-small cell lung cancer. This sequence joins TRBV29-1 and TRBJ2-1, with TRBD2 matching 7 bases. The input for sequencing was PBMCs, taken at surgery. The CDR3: CSAGGYEQFF. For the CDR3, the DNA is TGCAGCGCCGGGGGGTATGAGCAGTTCTTC.